This T cell receptor beta chain was found in a study of blood T cell repertoires in COVID-19. Study overall: Samples taken during acute and convalescent COVID-19 were collected in the United States, Italy and Spain. PBMCs, B-cell-depleted T cells, or T cells provided the cDNA or gDNA that made up the material.

Germline lookup yields CDR1 SGDLS and CDR2 YYNGEE. V gave up 0 bases and J gave up 7 bases; unmatched junction bases: 14. The CDR3 extends over 18 amino acids. Original methodology: For nucleated cells, counts were estimated from reference gene primer amplification. Assay: immunoSEQ multiplex PCR; the TCRdb copy retains only in-frame clones and omits some. That table gives V, J and clone size, and the DNA gave D and trimming. The table includes roughly 140,000 clones, roughly 71% detected once. The source is an elderly woman with acute or convalescent COVID-19. The sample was peripheral blood. The chain recombines TRBV9 with TRBJ2-2; 8 nucleotides line up with TRBD2. The CDR3 here is CASSVGSAGLGMRGELFF. The CDR3, as DNA: TGTGCCAGCAGCGTAGGGTCTGCGGGACTAGGAATGCGCGGGGAGCTGTTTTTT.